These 10 T cell receptor beta chains share one sample of origin, sequenced in a study of cytomegalovirus exposure and HLA in healthy donors. The PCR ran on 60 Vbeta and 13 Jbeta primers. The assay was immunoSEQ multiplex PCR, and TCRdb's table has in-frame clones only and misses some. Among 150,000 to 200,000 clones, roughly 87% were seen once, and the ten largest hold around 4.3%. The specimen sequenced was PBMCs. The receptor source for this set is a man aged 45-60 years in good health and CMV-seropositive.

This clone showed up just a few times. The chain joins TRBV12-5 to TRBJ2-5, with 10 bases fitting TRBD2. Germline assignment: CDR1 LGHNT and CDR2 FRNRAP. The ends lost 1 base at V and 4 bases at J; junction bases unmatched: 6. There are 16 residues in the CDR3. CDR3 DNA sequence: TGTGCTAGTGGTTTGGGCTCAGCGGGGGGGCCAGAGACCCAGTACTTC. Its translation is CASGLGSAGGPETQYF.

The rearrangement links TRBV6-6 to TRBJ1-2; a possible D gene is TRBD1 (6 bases). The CDR3 is 16 residues long. The V gene's germline CDR1 is MNHNY and CDR2 SVGAGI (reference sequence). The germline V and J ends were trimmed by 0 bases and 4 bases, with 15 bases remaining between them. The CDR3 region is CASSYSTGGSGYGYTF. The CDR3 region has the DNA TGTGCCAGCAGTTACTCGACTGGGGGCAGTGGCTATGGCTACACCTTC.

A remark on this clone: The limits of the CDR3 on the DNA are not certain, so only TCRdb's listed CDR3 is given. V is TRBV28 and J is TRBJ2-6; the listed D gene, TRBD1, was not tested against the DNA. The CDR3 totals 18 residues, both ends included. CDR1 and CDR2 from the germline V gene are MDHEN and SYDVKM. The CDR3 here is CASSTSTGSASGANVLTF.

As concerns this clone: The junction differs from germline at one of its ends, possibly a read error. The same CDR3 is also encoded by other DNA sequences in this sample. The V and J genes are TRBV9 and TRBJ2-4; a weak D match, TRBD2 (6 bases). Germline loops: CDR1 SGDLS, CDR2 YYNGEE. The length of the CDR3 is 20 residues. The CDR3 DNA is TGTGCCAGCAGCGTTGGGTCGGGAGAAGGGCACGCACTAGCCAAAAACATCCAGTACTTC. Protein: CASSVGSGEGHALAKNIQYF.

This clone was picked up a small number of times. The chain has TRBV27 and TRBJ1-6; 9 bases fit TRBD1. The CDR3 sequence is 15 residues long. The germline gives CDR1 MNHEY, CDR2 SMNVEV (reference sequence). The V segment lost 5 bases and the J segment 9 bases; nucleotides outside the gene matches: 8. CDR3 in DNA: TGTGCCAGCAGTCAGGGACAGGGTTTCATTTCACCCCTCCACTTT. It translates to CASSQGQGFISPLHF.

This clone was counted once. The chain carries TRBV21-1 and TRBJ2-1; the table's D call of TRBD2 was not tested on the DNA. TRBV21-1 is described as a pseudogene. The CDR3 has 12 residues. CDR3 region: CASTPSHNEQFF. Written as DNA, the CDR3 is TGTGCCAGCACCCCGTCTCACAATGAGCAGTTCTTC.

The chain joins TRBV9 to TRBJ2-1; 11 nucleotides agree with TRBD2. This CDR3 region has 15 residues. Germline-derived CDR1 and CDR2 are SGDLS and YYNGEE. The trim removed 5 bases at V and 7 bases at J, leaving 8 bases unmatched. The CDR3 coding sequence is TGTGCCAGCAGTCCAACTAGCGGGAGATGGAATGAGCAGTTCTTC. Its protein product is CASSPTSGRWNEQFF.

The chain combines TRBV4-1 with TRBJ2-3; 9 bases line up with TRBD2. V lost 4 bases to trimming and J lost 10 bases; unmatched junction nucleotides: 15. Germline V CDR1 and CDR2: MGHRA, YSYEKL. The CDR3 has 16 amino acids. Here the CDR3 DNA reads TGCGCCAGCAGCCCCTGGCTTGGACTAGCGTTTACGGCGCAGTATTTT. Its translation: CASSPWLGLAFTAQYF.

The chain recombines TRBV18 with TRBJ2-1, with D unclear. The CDR3 totals 13 residues. Germline V lookup: CDR1 KGHSH, CDR2 LQKENI. The V end was cut by 3 bases, the J end by 6 bases, with 9 bases between. The CDR3, as DNA: TGTGCCAGCTCACCCGGTCGTAGCAATGAGCAGTTCTTC. This codes for CASSPGRSNEQFF. Drawing the rest from reference TRBV18 and TRBJ2-1, the complete variable domain is NAGVMQNPRHLVRRRGQEARLRCSPMKGHSHVYWYRQLPEEGLKFMVYLQKENIIDESGMPKERFSAEFPKEGPSILRIQQVVRGDSAAYFCASSPGRSNEQFFGPGTRLTVL.

This rearrangement joins TRBV6-5 to TRBJ1-6; 8 nucleotides align to TRBD1. J gave up 7 bases and V 0 bases, and 5 bases lay outside the gene matches. Germline V gives CDR1 MNHEY, CDR2 SVGAGI. The CDR3 spans 16 residues. This chain's CDR3 is CASSYSTDRVNSPLHF. The CDR3 DNA reads as TGTGCCAGCAGTTACTCGACGGACAGGGTCAATTCACCCCTCCACTTT.